The clone carrying this T cell receptor beta chain was found once. This CDR3 is built from 14 residues. The V and J ends lost 10 bases and 0 bases respectively, with 15 bases between them. CDR1 MNHEY and CDR2 SMNVEV come from the germline V gene (reference sequence). Reverse transcription of 0.5 to 1 ug RNA was performed with random hexamers. TCRdb used MiXCR to reprocess the immunoSEQ multiplex PCR reads, holding one entry per CDR3 protein. The table records some 150,000 distinct CDR3 sequences, around 96% of them present only once. This specimen comes from a study of CD8 T cells in Susac syndrome. The source of this sequence is a human donor with multiple sclerosis. Sequencing was carried out using CD8+ T cells from PBMCs. The rearrangement links TRBV27 to TRBJ1-1, with D unresolved. CDR3 loop: CATGPGGLNTEAFF. The DNA for the CDR3 is TGTGCCACCGGACCCGGAGGGCTGAACACTGAAGCTTTCTTT.